Listed here are 26 T cell receptor beta chains from one sample, sequenced in a study of cytomegalovirus exposure and HLA in healthy donors. Use of 60 Vbeta and 13 Jbeta primers characterized the PCR. The protocol was immunoSEQ multiplex PCR, while the TCRdb copy is restricted to in-frame clones and leaves out a portion. The sample holds 76,000 or so clones, 65% to 75% seen once. Sequencing used PBMCs. The receptors here all came from a woman in her thirties or forties in good health and CMV-seropositive.

This clone was seen a single time. The chain links TRBV7-2 to TRBJ2-7; TRBD1 matches at 8 bases. V lost 4 bases and J lost 4; bases outside the gene matches: 9. This CDR3 has 15 residues. Germline CDR1 is SGHTA and CDR2 is FQGNSA. The CDR3 DNA is TGTGCCAGCAGCTCACGGGACAGGCCATATTACGAGCAGTACTTC. It specifies CASSSRDRPYYEQYF.

The gene calls are TRBV18 and TRBJ2-7; 9 positions match TRBD1. Looked up from germline, CDR1 is KGHSH and CDR2 is LQKENI. The J segment lost 7 bases and the V segment lost 5 bases, leaving 6 bases of the junction unmatched. The CDR3 consists of 13 residues. The CDR3 loop reads CASSADRGLEQYF. Written as DNA, the CDR3 is TGTGCCAGCTCAGCCGACAGGGGGTTAGAGCAGTACTTC.

CDR3 in DNA: TGTGCCAGCAGGAGGTGGGGCGTAAATTCCGGCTACACCTTC. This sequence encodes CASRRWGVNSGYTF. This chain connects TRBV2 to TRBJ1-2; possible D gene TRBD1, 5 bases. V was shortened by 6 bases and J by 8 bases, with 19 bases between the two germline ends. Per the germline V gene, CDR1 is SNHLY and CDR2 is FYNNEI. This CDR3 spans 14 amino acids.

The V call is TRBV5-1, the J call TRBJ2-1, with D tentatively TRBD2 (5 bases). The CDR3 spans 14 residues. V lost 0 bases and J 4 bases, leaving 8 bases between the germline ends. In germline, CDR1 is SGHRS, CDR2 YFSETQ. The CDR3 DNA is TGCGCCAGCAGCTTGGCCCAGCGGTACAATGAGCAGTTCTTC. This sequence encodes CASSLAQRYNEQFF.

The CDR3 loop is CASSPRQASTDTQYF. CDR3 DNA: TGTGCCAGCAGCCCTCGACAGGCTAGCACAGATACGCAGTATTTT. The V call is TRBV7-2, the J call TRBJ2-3, with TRBD1 as a possible D gene (6 bases). Looked up from germline, CDR1 is SGHTA and CDR2 is FQGNSA. The CDR3 loop spans 15 amino acids. V was clipped by 5 bases and J by 0 bases, with 12 bases between them. The whole variable domain, filled in from reference TRBV7-2 and TRBJ2-3, reads GAGVSQSPSNKVTEKGKDVELRCDPISGHTALYWYRQSLGQGLEFLIYFQGNSAPDKSGLPSDRFSAERTGGSVSTLTIQRTQQEDSAVYLCASSPRQASTDTQYFGPGTRLTVL.

This clone was recorded a few times. V is TRBV19 and J is TRBJ1-1; no firm D call. The ends were cut back, 1 base at V and 7 bases at J, with 4 bases in the middle. The CDR3 consists of 11 residues. Germline assignment: CDR1 LNHDA and CDR2 SQIVND (reference sequence). CDR3 protein: CASSIAHEAFF. DNA of the CDR3: TGTGCCAGTAGTATAGCCCATGAAGCTTTCTTT.

This clone came up once. This sequence joins TRBV25-1 and TRBJ2-1; maybe TRBD1 (6 bases). The CDR3 runs to 16 residues. Germline lookup yields CDR1 MGHDK and CDR2 SYGVNS. The V gene lost 3 bases and the J gene lost 6 bases, with 18 bases spanning the gap. This CDR3 reads CASSDTGFGRGNEQFF. As DNA, the CDR3 is TGTGCCAGCAGTGATACTGGGTTTGGCAGGGGCAATGAGCAGTTCTTC.

This clone was picked up a small number of times. The chain recombines TRBV6-5 with TRBJ1-6; D is undetermined. CDR3 length: 15 residues. CDR1 MNHEY and CDR2 SVGAGI come from the germline V gene. Trimming cost V 7 bases and J 5 bases, with 15 bases left between them. The CDR3 loop is CASNSLARNNSPLHF. The CDR3 bases are TGTGCCAGCAATTCCTTGGCCAGGAATAATTCACCCCTCCACTTT.

V gene TRBV7-9 combines with J gene TRBJ2-1; TRBD1 is a possible D gene (6 bases). The V gene lost 10 bases and the J gene lost 4 bases, with 20 bases spanning the gap. The CDR3 is 15 residues long. CDR1 is SEHNR, CDR2 FQNEAQ, per germline (reference sequence). The CDR3 nucleotides are TGTGCCACAGACAGGACCTCACGGTCATACAATGAGCAGTTCTTC. Its protein is CATDRTSRSYNEQFF.

The chain uses TRBV6-6 and TRBJ1-5; no clear D. The CDR3 runs 12 residues. Deletions cut 7 bases from V and 4 bases from J, with 8 bases between. Germline assignment: CDR1 MNHNY and CDR2 SVGAGI (reference sequence). As DNA, the CDR3 is TGTGCCAGCACGGCGGGGAATCAGCCCCAGCATTTT. It translates to CASTAGNQPQHF.

The rearrangement links TRBV11-3 to TRBJ2-2, with D possibly matching TRBD2 (6 bases). Germline CDR1 SGHNT, CDR2 YENEEA. The CDR3 runs 15 residues. The V gene lost 1 base and the J gene lost 3 bases, with 9 bases spanning the gap. Here the CDR3 reads CASSLAGADTGELFF. Here the CDR3 DNA reads TGTGCCAGCAGCTTAGCGGGAGCAGACACCGGGGAGCTGTTTTTT.

The V gene is TRBV10-3, the J gene TRBJ2-2, with TRBD1 as a possible D gene (6 bases). Germline V CDR1 and CDR2: ENHRY, SYGVKD. This CDR3 comprises 14 residues. Trimming took 5 bases from V and 2 from J, leaving 9 bases between them. The DNA of the CDR3 is TGTGCCATCAGTAACAGGGTTAACACCGGGGAGCTGTTTTTT. This gives the protein CAISNRVNTGELFF.

This clone was detected a few times. The chain couples TRBV5-1 to TRBJ1-4, with 7 bases that match TRBD1. This CDR3 region has 16 residues. J was trimmed by 0 bases and V by 4 bases; bases with no gene match: 6. Per the germline V gene, CDR1 is SGHRS and CDR2 is YFSETQ. The CDR3 sequence: CASSRGQVATNEKLFF. The CDR3 bases are TGCGCCAGCAGCCGAGGACAGGTAGCAACTAATGAAAAACTGTTTTTT.

The chain links TRBV11-2 to TRBJ2-2, with 14 bases that match TRBD2. Germline lookup yields CDR1 SGHAT and CDR2 FQNNGV. This CDR3 has 19 residues. Trimming took 5 bases from V and 0 from J; bases not matched to a gene: 8. The CDR3 nucleotides are TGTGCCAGCAGCCCCAGAGGACTAGCGGGAGGAACGAACACCGGGGAGCTGTTTTTT. It specifies CASSPRGLAGGTNTGELFF.

The chain carries TRBV5-5 and TRBJ1-1; 7 bases fit TRBD1. Germline CDR1 is SGHKS and CDR2 is YYEKEE (reference sequence). The CDR3 loop spans 15 amino acids. V shed 2 bases, J shed 0 bases, and the junction held 4 bases outside the gene matches. CDR3 nucleotide sequence: TGTGCCAGCAGCTTCGAGACAGGGCTGAACACTGAAGCTTTCTTT. Translating gives CASSFETGLNTEAFF.

The rearrangement joins TRBV14 to TRBJ2-7; 9 bases fit TRBD2. The V gene end was trimmed by 8 bases and the J gene end by 5 bases; junction bases not matched to a gene: 13. Looked up from germline, CDR1 is SGHDN and CDR2 is FVKESK. CDR3 length: 15 amino acids. The DNA of the CDR3 is TGTGCCAGCGACCGCGGTGGACTAGCGATCCACGAGCAGTACTTC. Amino acid sequence: CASDRGGLAIHEQYF.

The chain employs TRBV6-5 and TRBJ1-2; 7 bases map to TRBD1. CDR3 length: 15 amino acids. Germline CDR1 MNHEY, CDR2 SVGAGI. V shed 2 bases, J shed 5 bases, and the junction held 8 bases outside the gene matches. CDR3 sequence: CASSYRQGDPYGYTF. The CDR3 region has the DNA TGTGCCAGCAGTTACCGACAGGGTGATCCATATGGCTACACCTTC.

The chain combines TRBV5-5 with TRBJ2-7; weak D call: TRBD1 (6 bases). The germline gives CDR1 SGHKS, CDR2 YYEKEE (reference sequence). V dropped 4 bases and J dropped 3 bases, with 17 bases sitting between them. This CDR3 has 15 amino acids. CDR3 nucleotide sequence: TGTGCCAGCAGCAAGCAAGCAGGGGAACGCTACGAGCAGTACTTC. It is translated as CASSKQAGERYEQYF.

This clone appeared a single time. This chain links TRBV9 with TRBJ2-7; 7 bases agree with TRBD2. Germline-derived CDR1 and CDR2 are SGDLS and YYNGEE. Germline trimming cut 0 bases from V and 5 bases from J; bases unmatched to any gene: 8. The CDR3 is 15 residues long. CDR3 sequence: CASSVGSGTSHEQYF. The CDR3 nucleotides are TGTGCCAGCAGCGTAGGAAGCGGGACTTCCCACGAGCAGTACTTC.

This clone is a singleton in its sample. This sequence joins TRBV4-3 and TRBJ2-3; TRBD2 matches at 10 bases. The germline gives CDR1 LGHNA, CDR2 YSLEER. The CDR3 extends over 16 amino acids. J was trimmed by 2 bases and V by 4 bases; bases with no gene match: 6. The CDR3 spells CASSRGLAESTDTQYF. The CDR3 nucleotides read TGCGCCAGCAGCCGCGGACTAGCGGAGTCCACAGATACGCAGTATTTT.

V usage is TRBV6-4 and J usage is TRBJ1-2, with D hard to call. Per the germline V gene, CDR1 is MRHNA and CDR2 is SNTAGT. The V gene lost 0 bases and the J gene lost 5 bases, with 7 bases spanning the gap. CDR3 length: 13 residues. In DNA, the CDR3 is TGTGCCAGCAGTGACTCTGCGGGTTATGGCTACACCTTC. Translating gives CASSDSAGYGYTF.

This clone was seen only a few times. The chain is built from TRBV7-3 and TRBJ1-1; TRBD1 aligns across 9 bases. The ends lost 5 bases at V and 10 bases at J; junction bases unmatched: 11. This CDR3 comprises 14 residues. Germline V gene sequence: CDR1 SGHTA, CDR2 FQGTGA. The CDR3 region has the DNA TGTGCCAGCAGCCAATCCCAGGACAGGGGACGAGCTTTCTTT. Translating gives CASSQSQDRGRAFF.

The rearrangement joins TRBV29-1 to TRBJ2-7; D is perhaps TRBD1 (6 bases). This CDR3 is 12 amino acids long. The germline CDR1 and CDR2 sequences are SQVTM and ANQGSEA. Trimming stripped 7 bases from V and 2 bases from J, with 12 bases between. The CDR3: CSATGNAYEQYF. The CDR3 DNA reads TGCAGCGCCACAGGGAACGCCTACGAGCAGTACTTC.

The V call is TRBV2, the J call TRBJ2-2, with D possibly matching TRBD2 (5 bases). The CDR3 length is 14 residues. V lost 7 bases and J lost 0, with 9 bases in between. CDR1 SNHLY and CDR2 FYNNEI come from the germline V gene. CDR3 sequence: CASTSSSNTGELFF. CDR3 nucleotide sequence: TGTGCCAGCACTAGCTCCTCGAACACCGGGGAGCTGTTTTTT.

In its sample, this clone was seen a few times. The chain carries TRBV4-1 and TRBJ1-2; no clear D gene. V lost 4 bases, J lost 4 bases, and 16 bases lay in between. CDR1 and CDR2 from the germline V gene are MGHRA and YSYEKL. The CDR3 runs to 15 residues. The CDR3 DNA follows: TGCGCCAGCAGCCCGAGAGAAGGAAGCGGCTATGGCTACACCTTC. Translated: CASSPREGSGYGYTF.

The V and J genes are TRBV19 and TRBJ2-5; possible D gene TRBD1, 6 bases. Per germline, CDR1 LNHDA and CDR2 SQIVND (reference sequence). There are 12 residues in the CDR3. V was pared by 9 bases and J by 5 bases, with 13 bases between. CDR3 DNA sequence: TGTGCCAGCAGGGAGAGGGGGGAGACCCAGTACTTC. Translation gives CASRERGETQYF.